The present TCR beta chain was sequenced within a study of blood T cell repertoires in COVID-19. Study context: Sources were T cells, B-cell-depleted T cells, or PBMCs; the material itself was cDNA or gDNA.

Some clones are missing from TCRdb's copy, which holds only in-frame ones; the method was immunoSEQ multiplex PCR. The sample includes under 75,000 clones, 80% to 90% of them seen just once. Trimming cost V 2 bases and J 7 bases; bases outside gene matches: 7. The CDR3 loop spans 16 amino acids. Looked up from germline, CDR1 is ENHRY and CDR2 is SYGVKD. The V gene is TRBV10-3, the J gene TRBJ2-1, with 11 bases lining up with TRBD2. The sequence derives from a man aged 50-59 years with active COVID-19. Sequencing input: peripheral blood. The CDR3 here is CAISEPGTSGNNEQFF. In DNA, the CDR3 is TGTGCCATCAGTGAGCCTGGGACTAGCGGTAATAATGAGCAGTTCTTC.